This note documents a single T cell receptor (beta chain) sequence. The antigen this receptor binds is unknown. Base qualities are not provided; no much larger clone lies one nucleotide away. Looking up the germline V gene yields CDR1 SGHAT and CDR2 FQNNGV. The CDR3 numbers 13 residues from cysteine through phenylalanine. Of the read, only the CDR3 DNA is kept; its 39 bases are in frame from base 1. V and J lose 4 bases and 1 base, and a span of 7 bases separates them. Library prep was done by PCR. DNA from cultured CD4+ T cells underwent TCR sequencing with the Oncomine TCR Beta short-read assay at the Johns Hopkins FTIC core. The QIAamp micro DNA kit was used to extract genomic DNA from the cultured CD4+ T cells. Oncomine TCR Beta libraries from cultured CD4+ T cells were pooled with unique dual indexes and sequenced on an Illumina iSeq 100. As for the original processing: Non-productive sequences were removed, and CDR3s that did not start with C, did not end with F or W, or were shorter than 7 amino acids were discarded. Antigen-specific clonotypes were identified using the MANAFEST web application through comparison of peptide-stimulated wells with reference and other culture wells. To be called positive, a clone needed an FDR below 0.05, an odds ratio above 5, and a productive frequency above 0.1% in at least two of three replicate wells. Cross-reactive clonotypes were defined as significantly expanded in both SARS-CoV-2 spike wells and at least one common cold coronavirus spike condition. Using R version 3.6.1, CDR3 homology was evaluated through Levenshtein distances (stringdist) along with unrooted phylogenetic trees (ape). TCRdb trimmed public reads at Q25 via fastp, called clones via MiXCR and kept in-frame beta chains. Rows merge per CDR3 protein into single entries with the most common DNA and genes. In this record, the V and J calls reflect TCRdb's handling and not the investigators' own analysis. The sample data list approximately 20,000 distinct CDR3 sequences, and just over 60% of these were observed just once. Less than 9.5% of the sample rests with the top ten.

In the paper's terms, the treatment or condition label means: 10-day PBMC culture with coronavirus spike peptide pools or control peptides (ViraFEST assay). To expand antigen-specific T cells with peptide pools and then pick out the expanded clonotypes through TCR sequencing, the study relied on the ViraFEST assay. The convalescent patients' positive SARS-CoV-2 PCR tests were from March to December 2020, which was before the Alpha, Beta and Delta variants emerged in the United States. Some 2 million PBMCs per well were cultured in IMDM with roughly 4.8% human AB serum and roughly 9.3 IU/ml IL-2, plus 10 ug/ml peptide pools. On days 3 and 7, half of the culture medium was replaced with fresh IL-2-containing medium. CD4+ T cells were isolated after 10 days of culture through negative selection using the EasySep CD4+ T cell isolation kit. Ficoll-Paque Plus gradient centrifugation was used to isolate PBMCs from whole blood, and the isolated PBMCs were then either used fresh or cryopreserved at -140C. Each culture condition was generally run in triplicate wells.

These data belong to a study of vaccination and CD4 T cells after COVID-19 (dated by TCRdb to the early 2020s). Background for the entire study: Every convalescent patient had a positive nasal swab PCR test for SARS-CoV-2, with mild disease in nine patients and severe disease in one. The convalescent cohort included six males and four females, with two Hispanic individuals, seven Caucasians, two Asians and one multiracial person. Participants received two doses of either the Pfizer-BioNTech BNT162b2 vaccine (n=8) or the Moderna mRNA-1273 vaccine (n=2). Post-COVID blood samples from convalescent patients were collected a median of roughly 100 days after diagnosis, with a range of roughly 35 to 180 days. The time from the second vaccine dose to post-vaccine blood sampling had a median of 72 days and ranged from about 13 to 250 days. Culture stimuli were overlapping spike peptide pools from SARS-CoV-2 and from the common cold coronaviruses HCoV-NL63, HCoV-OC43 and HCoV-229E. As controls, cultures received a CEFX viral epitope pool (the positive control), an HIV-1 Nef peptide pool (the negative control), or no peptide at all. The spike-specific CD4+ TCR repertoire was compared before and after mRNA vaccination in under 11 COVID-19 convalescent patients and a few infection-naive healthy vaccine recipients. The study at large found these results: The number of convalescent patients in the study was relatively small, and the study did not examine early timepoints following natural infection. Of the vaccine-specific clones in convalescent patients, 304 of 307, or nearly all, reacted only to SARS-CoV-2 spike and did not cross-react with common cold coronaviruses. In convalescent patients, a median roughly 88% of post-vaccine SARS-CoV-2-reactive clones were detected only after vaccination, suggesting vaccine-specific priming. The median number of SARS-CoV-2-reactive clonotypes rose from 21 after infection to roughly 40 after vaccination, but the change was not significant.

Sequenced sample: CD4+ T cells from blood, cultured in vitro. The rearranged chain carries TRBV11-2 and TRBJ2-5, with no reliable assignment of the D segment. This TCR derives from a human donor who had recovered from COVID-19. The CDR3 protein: CASSSTFQETQYF. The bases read TGTGCCAGCAGCTCGACATTCCAAGAGACCCAGTACTTC.